This is a list of T cell receptor beta chains from one sample in a study of shared clonotypes between healthy human individuals. Repertoires were generated with immunoSEQ multiplex PCR, while TCRdb's copy carries only in-frame clones and drops some. The sample lists about 2.4 million clones, 80% to 95% seen once, with 0.36% in the top ten. Sequenced material: naive CD4+ T cells from PBMCs. Every receptor here comes from a man aged 18 to 30 in good health. Some clones in this sample may be carry-over from other donors' samples. Each CDR3 is given with its conserved first and last residue. The D gene is left open where the match is weak. Clone sizes are given selectively: once, few, many, or a class where the clone is expanded.

-	TRBV4-2	-	14	TRBJ1-1	CASSQEWRNTEAFF	TGTGCCAGCAGCCAAGAATGGCGGAACACTGAAGCTTTCTTT
-	TRBV7-8	-	16	TRBJ2-2	CASSLALGGDTGELFF	TGTGCCAGCAGCTTAGCGCTGGGGGGAGATACCGGGGAGCTGTTTTTT
-	TRBV6-5	-	15	TRBJ2-2	CASTNRLPNTGELFF	TGTGCCAGCACTAACAGGCTTCCGAACACCGGGGAGCTGTTTTTT
-	TRBV10-3	-	13	TRBJ1-2	CAITEDINYGYTF	TGTGCCATCACGGAAGATATTAACTATGGCTACACCTTC
TRBD1	TRBV18	-	17	TRBJ2-7	CASSPVRGQVETYEQYF	TGTGCCAGCTCACCAGTGCGGGGACAGGTCGAAACCTACGAGCAGTACTTC
-	TRBV28	-	12	TRBJ1-2	CASTNTRDGYTF	TGTGCCAGCACAAATACCCGGGATGGCTACACCTTC
-	TRBV2	-	15	TRBJ2-1	CASRRGETGYNEQFF	TGTGCCAGCAGGAGGGGGGAGACGGGCTACAATGAGCAGTTCTTC
-	TRBV18	-	15	TRBJ2-1	CASSIARQGYNEQFF	TGTGCCAGCTCAATCGCCCGGCAGGGGTACAATGAGCAGTTCTTC
-	TRBV5-1	-	14	TRBJ2-2	CASRAALNTGELFF	TGCGCCAGCAGGGCAGCCCTTAACACCGGGGAGCTGTTTTTT
TRBD2	TRBV5-4	-	16	TRBJ2-2	CASRLAGGPNTGELFF	TGTGCCAGCAGACTAGCGGGAGGGCCGAACACCGGGGAGCTGTTTTTT
-	TRBV9	-	14	TRBJ1-1	CASSVVSGTTEAFF	TGTGCCAGCAGCGTAGTTTCGGGGACCACTGAAGCTTTCTTT
TRBD1	TRBV2	-	14	TRBJ2-5	CAKTNRGAEETQYF	TGTGCCAAAACTAACAGGGGAGCGGAAGAGACCCAGTACTTC
-	TRBV6-1	-	12	TRBJ1-1	CASSTWDTEAFF	TGTGCCAGCAGCACGTGGGACACTGAAGCTTTCTTT
-	TRBV6-1	-	12	TRBJ2-7	CATTTGAYEQYF	TGTGCCACCACGACAGGAGCCTACGAGCAGTACTTC
-	TRBV23-1	-	11	TRBJ2-4	CTKGAKNIQYF	TGTACAAAGGGGGCCAAAAACATTCAGTACTTC
TRBD1	TRBV5-4	-	16	TRBJ2-7	CASGWGGDRGPYEQYF	TGTGCCAGCGGTTGGGGTGGGGACAGGGGTCCGTACGAGCAGTACTTC
-	TRBV30	-	15	TRBJ2-3	CAWSALGVSGDTQYF	TGTGCCTGGAGTGCACTGGGGGTCAGCGGAGATACGCAGTATTTT
TRBD1	TRBV13	-	14	TRBJ1-6	CASRPGTASSPLHF	TGTGCCAGCCGCCCCGGGACAGCGAGTTCACCCCTCCACTTT
-	TRBV11-1	-	12	TRBJ1-4	CASSPNSEKLFF	TGTGCCAGCTCCCCCAACAGTGAAAAACTGTTTTTT
-	TRBV28	-	15	TRBJ1-6	CASRLQGARNSPLHF	TGTGCCAGCAGACTACAGGGTGCAAGGAATTCACCCCTCCACTTT
TRBD1	TRBV28	-	12	TRBJ2-1	CASSLGQIPQFF	TGTGCCAGCAGCCTGGGACAGATTCCCCAGTTCTTC
TRBD2	TRBV4-3	-	16	TRBJ2-5	CASSQDLAGGQGTQYF	TGCGCCAGCAGCCAAGACCTAGCGGGAGGGCAAGGGACCCAGTACTTC
TRBD1	TRBV7-9	-	15	TRBJ2-1	CASSSTPTGGSEQFF	TGTGCCAGCAGCTCCACCCCCACAGGGGGCAGTGAGCAGTTCTTC
-	TRBV20-1	-	11	TRBJ2-1	CSASLPDEQFF	TGCAGTGCTAGTCTCCCAGATGAGCAGTTCTTC
-	TRBV28	-	13	TRBJ2-7	CASSLVAPYEQYF	TGTGCCAGCAGTTTGGTGGCCCCCTACGAGCAGTACTTC
-	TRBV6-4	-	16	TRBJ2-1	CASSERPGTPYNEQFF	TGTGCCAGCAGTGAGAGGCCGGGGACTCCCTACAATGAGCAGTTCTTC
TRBD2	TRBV18	-	15	TRBJ2-2	CASSQETSGTGELFF	TGTGCCAGCTCACAGGAGACTAGCGGAACCGGGGAGCTGTTTTTT
TRBD1	TRBV7-7	-	15	TRBJ2-5	CASSSTGLWQETQYF	TGTGCCAGCAGCTCGACAGGGTTGTGGCAAGAGACCCAGTACTTC
TRBD1	TRBV28	-	15	TRBJ1-6	CASIPTGTGPSPLHF	TGTGCCAGCATCCCAACCGGGACAGGGCCTTCACCCCTCCACTTT
-	TRBV20-1	-	10	TRBJ2-1	CSPEGNEQFF	TGCAGCCCCGAGGGGAATGAGCAGTTCTTC
-	TRBV5-6	-	15	TRBJ1-1	CASSTYRDPSTEAFF	TGTGCCAGCAGCACCTACAGGGACCCTAGCACTGAAGCTTTCTTT
-	TRBV5-1	few	14	TRBJ1-4	CASSFGTFNEKLFF	TGCGCCAGCAGCTTCGGGACTTTTAATGAAAAACTGTTTTTT
-	TRBV11-2	-	13	TRBJ1-2	CASSRRGGYGYTF	TGTGCCAGCAGCCGTAGGGGGGGCTATGGCTACACCTTC
TRBD1	TRBV5-8	-	14	TRBJ1-5	CASSIRQGHQPQHF	TGTGCCAGCAGCATACGACAGGGGCATCAGCCCCAGCATTTT
TRBD1	TRBV28	-	15	TRBJ1-4	CASRRTGGNHQELFF	TGTGCCAGCAGGAGGACAGGGGGAAACCATCAGGAACTGTTTTTT
-	TRBV30	-	13	TRBJ2-3	CGGTRSLRGTQYF	TGTGGGGGGACGCGCTCGCTAAGGGGTACGCAGTATTTT
-	TRBV18	-	16	TRBJ2-1	CASSPLASFGDNEQFF	TGTGCCAGCTCACCCTTGGCGTCTTTTGGGGACAATGAGCAGTTCTTC
-	TRBV28	-	15	TRBJ1-4	CASSRSQGRGEKLFF	TGTGCCAGCAGTAGAAGTCAAGGACGGGGTGAAAAACTGTTTTTT
TRBD2	TRBV6-8	-	14	TRBJ2-5	CASRLAGKEETQYF	TGTGCCAGCAGATTAGCGGGAAAGGAAGAGACCCAGTACTTC
-	TRBV19	-	14	TRBJ1-4	CASWDRATNEKLFF	TGTGCCAGCTGGGACCGCGCAACTAATGAAAAACTGTTTTTT
TRBD2	TRBV5-4	-	18	TRBJ2-5	CASSSGTSGKRAQETQYF	TGTGCCAGCAGCTCCGGGACTAGCGGGAAACGGGCCCAAGAGACCCAGTACTTC
-	TRBV6-5	-	14	TRBJ2-3	CASSYRQSTDTQYF	TGTGCCAGCAGTTACAGGCAGAGCACAGATACGCAGTATTTT
-	TRBV18	-	16	TRBJ1-1	CASSPPGTTGDTEAFF	TGTGCCAGCTCACCACCTGGGACAACTGGGGACACTGAAGCCTTCTTT
-	TRBV28	-	15	TRBJ2-2	CASSPRGGARGELFF	TGTGCCAGCAGTCCCAGGGGTGGGGCGCGGGGGGAGCTGTTTTTT
-	TRBV7-2	once	15	TRBJ2-3	CASSLDGVPTDTQYF	TGTGCCAGCAGCTTAGATGGGGTCCCCACAGATACGCAGTATTTT
-	TRBV18	-	16	TRBJ1-5	CASSPRAGGRNQPQHF	TGTGCCAGCTCACCACGGGCGGGAGGGCGCAATCAGCCCCAGCATTTT
-	TRBV30	-	15	TRBJ2-7	CAWRAKHRSAYEQYF	TGTGCCTGGAGAGCGAAACATCGGAGCGCCTACGAGCAGTACTTC
TRBD1	TRBV5-1	-	16	TRBJ2-7	CASSLELGTVFYEQYF	TGCGCCAGCAGCTTGGAATTAGGGACAGTCTTCTACGAGCAGTACTTC
-	TRBV7-3	-	14	TRBJ2-7	CASSLTLGPYEQYF	TGTGCCAGCAGCTTAACTTTGGGGCCCTACGAGCAGTACTTC
-	TRBV28	-	21	TRBJ2-6	CASSPKPRLDRPKSGANVLTF	TGTGCCAGCAGTCCTAAACCCCGCTTAGACAGGCCTAAGTCTGGGGCCAACGTCCTGACTTTC